These 21 T cell receptor beta chains were sequenced from one sample in a study of shared clonotypes between healthy human individuals (TCRdb year 2020). The library was built by means of the immunoSEQ multiplex PCR assay. Held by TCRdb, this immuneACCESS table contains in-frame sequences only and omits some clones. Under half of the omission traces to an unresolved V gene where checked; the cause of the rest is unknown. A total of millions of clones appear in this sample, about 95% of them only once. More than 0.95% of the sample comes from the top ten. CD8 naive samples were obtained by positive selection for CCR7 among CD45RO-negative cells, yielding a CD45RA+CCR7+ population from which TemRA cells were excluded. Input material: naive CD8+ T cells sorted from blood. The cell subset or site tag for this specimen amounts to: CD45RA+CCR7+. The receptors come from a young man in good health.

This chain uses TRBV10-1 with TRBJ2-1; tentatively, D is TRBD1 (6 bases). The ends were cut back, 2 bases at V and 12 bases at J, with 14 bases in the middle. Germline V gene sequence: CDR1 WNHNN, CDR2 SYGVQD (reference sequence). The length of the CDR3 is 13 residues. The CDR3 region is CASSETGYLRQFF. DNA of the CDR3: TGCGCCAGCAGTGAGACAGGGTATTTGCGGCAGTTCTTC.

The chain employs TRBV5-6 and TRBJ2-2; tentatively, D is TRBD2 (6 bases). CDR3 size: 15 residues. V dropped 3 bases and J dropped 7 bases, with 16 bases sitting between them. Germline values: CDR1 SGHDT, CDR2 YYEEEE. CDR3 in DNA: TGTGCCAGCAGCTCCCGGGAGATAGTGCTCGGGGAGCTGTTTTTT. Translated, it gives CASSSREIVLGELFF.

The gene calls are TRBV7-9 and TRBJ1-3; 8 bases map to TRBD1. The CDR3 runs 19 residues. With V trimmed by 5 bases and J by 0 bases, 15 bases remained unmatched. Germline CDR1 SEHNR, CDR2 FQNEAQ (reference sequence). The CDR3 DNA reads as TGTGCCAGCAGCGACCCCCTCGGACAGGGAGGTTTCTCTGGAAACACCATATATTTT. Amino acid sequence: CASSDPLGQGGFSGNTIYF.

V gene TRBV30 combines with J gene TRBJ1-6; D perhaps matches TRBD1 (6 bases). Germline CDR1 and CDR2: GTSNPN and SVGIG (reference sequence). With 8 bases removed from V and 6 bases from J, the gap between germline ends came to 11 bases. There are 12 residues in the CDR3. The CDR3: CAVDRFNSPLHF. CDR3 sequence (DNA): TGTGCCGTTGACAGGTTTAATTCACCCCTCCACTTT.

The chain couples TRBV6-1 to TRBJ2-3, with TRBD2 matching over 12 bases. CDR1 and CDR2 (germline): MNHNS, SASEGT. The CDR3 loop spans 16 amino acids. After removal of 2 bases from V and 3 bases from J, the junction contained 3 bases not matched to a gene. DNA of the CDR3: TGTGCCAGCAGTGAACTGACTAGCGGGAGAACAGATACGCAGTATTTT. Amino acids: CASSELTSGRTDTQYF.

The CDR3 DNA is TGTGCCAGCAGCCCCGGCGGACTTGACTACACCTTC. It is translated as CASSPGGLDYTF. The genes are TRBV11-2 and TRBJ1-2; no firm D call. In germline, CDR1 is SGHAT, CDR2 FQNNGV. The CDR3 loop spans 12 amino acids. The V gene lost 5 bases and the J gene lost 10 bases, with 14 bases spanning the gap.

This sequence joins TRBV12-5 and TRBJ2-3; 10 bases are a match to TRBD1. CDR3 size: 15 residues. With 2 bases clipped from V and 4 bases from J, the junction kept 3 bases outside the gene matches. In germline, CDR1 is LGHNT, CDR2 FRNRAP. This CDR3 is CASGLSGQGADTQYF. In nucleotides, the CDR3 is TGTGCTAGTGGTTTGTCAGGACAGGGGGCAGATACGCAGTATTTT.

The chain is built from TRBV6-1 and TRBJ1-1; D not certain. CDR1 is MNHNS, CDR2 SASEGT, per germline. There are 15 residues in the CDR3. Trimming took 0 bases from V and 2 from J, leaving 10 bases between them. The CDR3 loop reads CASSEARTLNTEAFF. As DNA, the CDR3 is TGTGCCAGCAGTGAAGCGCGTACACTTAACACTGAAGCTTTCTTT.

As regards this clone: Other DNA sequences in this sample translate to the same CDR3. The rearrangement joins TRBV16 to TRBJ2-7, with 9 bases aligning to TRBD1. CDR3 size: 15 residues. Losses at the gene ends were 3 bases for V and 3 bases for J; bases not matched to a gene: 6. Germline assignment: CDR1 KGHSY and CDR2 FQNENV. The CDR3 region is CASSQSDRGGYEQYF. The CDR3 coding sequence is TGTGCCAGCAGCCAGTCGGACAGGGGCGGCTACGAGCAGTACTTC.

Note on this clone: Other nucleotide sequences in the sample specify the same CDR3. The genes are TRBV28 and TRBJ2-7; D is uncertain. This CDR3 comprises 12 residues. Germline V gene data show CDR1 as MDHEN and CDR2 as SYDVKM. V lost 5 bases, J lost 3 bases, and 8 bases lay in between. The CDR3 DNA reads TGTGCCAGCAGTCCCAACAGCTACGAGCAGTACTTC. Its protein is CASSPNSYEQYF.

This sequence joins TRBV25-1 and TRBJ1-2; D uncertain. The germline CDR1 and CDR2 sequences are MGHDK and SYGVNS. V lost 3 bases to trimming and J lost 7 bases, with 9 bases between them. The CDR3 contains 12 residues. CDR3 in amino acids: CASSEELGGYTF. The CDR3 nucleotides read TGTGCCAGCAGTGAGGAGTTGGGTGGCTACACCTTC.

The genes are TRBV6-6 and TRBJ2-1; tentative D call: TRBD1 (6 bases). This CDR3 comprises 15 residues. Germline V lookup: CDR1 MNHNY, CDR2 SVGAGI (reference sequence). V was trimmed by 5 bases and J by 8 bases, leaving 19 bases between them. CDR3 residues: CASSHLDSPGYEQFF. In DNA form, the CDR3 reads TGTGCCAGCAGTCACTTGGACAGCCCCGGCTATGAGCAGTTCTTC.

This sequence joins TRBV2 and TRBJ2-7; D may match TRBD1 or TRBD2 (5 bases each). The germline gives CDR1 SNHLY, CDR2 FYNNEI. The CDR3 runs to 14 residues. V lost 1 base and J 5 bases, leaving 12 bases between the germline ends. CDR3 sequence: CASSEVGGLNEQYF. The CDR3 region has the DNA TGTGCCAGCAGTGAAGTTGGGGGTCTCAACGAGCAGTACTTC.

The gene calls are TRBV5-8 and TRBJ2-7, with D unresolved. Germline V gives CDR1 SGHTS, CDR2 YDEGEE. The CDR3 spans 13 residues. The V gene lost 1 base and the J gene lost 2 bases, with 7 bases spanning the gap. The CDR3 DNA reads as TGTGCCAGCAGCTTGAACGGACCCTACGAGCAGTACTTC. Translation gives CASSLNGPYEQYF.

A few counts support this clone. This chain links TRBV2 with TRBJ2-5; D call uncertain. CDR1 SNHLY and CDR2 FYNNEI come from the germline V gene. This CDR3 is built from 14 residues. V lost 7 bases to trimming and J lost 2 bases, with 14 bases between them. CDR3 coding DNA: TGTGCCAGCATGCCTGGACGAAGACAAGAGACCCAGTACTTC. Encoded protein: CASMPGRRQETQYF.

This chain connects TRBV27 to TRBJ2-1; the D gene could be TRBD1 or TRBD2 (6 bases each). Germline values: CDR1 MNHEY, CDR2 SMNVEV (reference sequence). V was cut by 5 bases and J by 9 bases, with 17 bases left in between. This CDR3 has 14 amino acids. CDR3: CASSREGGGGEQFF. The CDR3 region has the DNA TGTGCCAGCAGTAGAGAGGGGGGTGGGGGTGAGCAGTTCTTC.

In the case of this clone: The same CDR3 is also encoded by other DNA sequences in this sample. The genes are TRBV29-1 and TRBJ2-1; weak D call: TRBD1 (6 bases). The CDR3 length is 13 residues. Germline-derived CDR1 and CDR2 are SQVTM and ANQGSEA. V lost 1 base to trimming and J lost 3 bases, with 7 bases between them. CDR3 region: CSVEAGVYNEQFF. The CDR3 DNA reads as TGCAGCGTTGAAGCAGGGGTCTACAATGAGCAGTTCTTC.

V and J are TRBV5-1 and TRBJ2-7, with D perhaps TRBD1 or TRBD2 (6 bases each). This CDR3 region has 15 residues. V lost 4 bases to trimming and J lost 3 bases, with 17 bases between them. The V gene's germline CDR1 is SGHRS and CDR2 YFSETQ. DNA of the CDR3: TGCGCCAGCAGCCAGATTGGGGGGCGTTTCTACGAGCAGTACTTC. Translating gives CASSQIGGRFYEQYF. Filled out from reference TRBV5-1 and TRBJ2-7, the complete variable domain reads KAGVTQTPRYLIKTRGQQVTLSCSPISGHRSVSWYQQTPGQGLQFLFEYFSETQRNKGNFPGRFSGRQFSNSRSEMNVSTLELGDSALYLCASSQIGGRFYEQYFGPGTRLTVT.

The chain recombines TRBV5-4 with TRBJ2-7; 8 nucleotides match TRBD1. With V trimmed by 5 bases and J by 0 bases, 7 bases remained unmatched. CDR1 and CDR2 (germline): SGHNT, YYREEE (reference sequence). The CDR3 has 15 amino acids. The CDR3 DNA sequence: TGTGCCAGCAGGACGGACAGGGACCCCTCCTACGAGCAGTACTTC. This gives the protein CASRTDRDPSYEQYF.

This chain links TRBV4-1 with TRBJ2-7; a weak D match, TRBD2 (6 bases). Germline CDR1 reads MGHRA; CDR2 reads YSYEKL. V shed 2 bases and J shed 0 bases, with 11 bases lying between them. This CDR3 comprises 15 residues. CDR3 DNA sequence: TGCGCCAGCAGCCAAACCGGCGGGATCTCCTACGAGCAGTACTTC. Translated: CASSQTGGISYEQYF.

This rearrangement joins TRBV6-5 to TRBJ2-7; no reliable D call. This CDR3 is 11 amino acids long. Per the germline V gene, CDR1 is MNHEY and CDR2 is SVGAGI. Trimming removed 7 bases at V and 3 bases at J, with 7 bases between. CDR3 nucleotide sequence: TGTGCCAGCACCACCAGCTACGAGCAGTACTTC. This sequence encodes CASTTSYEQYF.